The 8 T cell receptor beta chains below all came from one sample that was sequenced in a study of identical twins (dated by TCRdb to about 2016). Libraries were built with 5' RACE. Instrument on record: Illumina HiSeq 2000. TCRdb reworked the public reads: Q25 trimming with fastp, MiXCR clone assembly, productive beta chains retained. Entries are consolidated by CDR3 protein sequence, retaining the most common genes and DNA. A total of some 900,000 distinct CDR3 sequences appear in this sample, roughly 12% of them only once. Together, the top ten hold roughly 1.6% of the sample. The same data also went into a second study, on yellow fever vaccine responses in identical twins.

Sequenced: PBMCs. The source of these receptors is a woman aged 18-29 years in good health.

The chain joins TRBV5-1 to TRBJ2-1, with 12 bases fitting TRBD2. The CDR3 totals 16 residues. V shed 0 bases and J 8 bases; nucleotides not matched to a gene: 6. Germline CDR1 is SGHRS and CDR2 is YFSETQ. CDR3 DNA sequence: TGCGCCAGCAGCTTGGAGACTAGCGGGAGTTGGGATGAGCAGTTCTTC. Protein product: CASSLETSGSWDEQFF.

This clonotype was seen ten or more times. The rearrangement links TRBV12-3 or TRBV12-4 to TRBJ2-1; D gene uncertain. The CDR3 contains 13 residues. V lost 7 bases and J 9 bases, leaving 16 bases between the germline ends. For the CDR3, the DNA is TGTGCCAGCACGGCTACTCCATGGGGTGAGCAGTTCTTC. This codes for CASTATPWGEQFF.

The chain joins TRBV27 to TRBJ2-6, with a tentative D call TRBD1 (5 bases). Germline V gene lookup returns CDR1 MNHEY and CDR2 SMNVEV (reference sequence). The V end was cut by 6 bases, the J end by 8 bases, with 23 bases between. This CDR3 is 17 amino acids long. CDR3 sequence reads: CASSPKPQGVTSNVLTF. The CDR3 nucleotides read TGTGCCAGCAGCCCAAAACCGCAGGGTGTTACTTCCAACGTCCTGACTTTC. Filled out from reference TRBV27 and TRBJ2-6, the complete variable domain reads EAQVTQNPRYLITVTGKKLTVTCSQNMNHEYMSWYRQDPGLGLRQIYYSMNVEVTDKGDVPEGYKVSRKEKRNFPLILESPSPNQTSLYFCASSPKPQGVTSNVLTFGAGSRLTVL.

The CDR3 DNA follows: TGTGCCAGCAGCTTGAAGGGGCGGAAGCGCGACAATGAGCAGTTCTTC. It translates to CASSLKGRKRDNEQFF. The chain couples TRBV5-6 to TRBJ2-1; D possibly corresponds to TRBD1 (5 bases). The germline V gene has CDR1 SGHDT and CDR2 YYEEEE. The ends were cut back, 1 base at V and 5 bases at J, with 16 bases in the middle. The CDR3 loop spans 16 amino acids.

Points on this clonotype: Sequence at one end of the junction differs from germline and may be a read error. The rearrangement uses TRBV7-1 and TRBJ2-3; tentatively, D is TRBD2 (6 bases). TRBV7-1 is an ORF; its function is uncertain. The CDR3 runs 18 residues. CDR3 amino acids: CAISSSITAGTFTDTQYF. CDR3 DNA sequence: TGTGCCATCAGCTCCTCCATCACGGCCGGGACTTTCACAGATACGCAGTATTTT.

This clonotype was recorded a few times. The chain is built from TRBV7-9 and TRBJ2-4, with 9 bases identical to TRBD1. V lost 8 bases and J lost 8; bases outside the gene matches: 10. The CDR3 contains 14 residues. Germline loops: CDR1 SEHNR, CDR2 FQNEAQ (reference sequence). The CDR3, as DNA: TGTGCCAGCTCCCAAACAGGGGGCGCGGACATTCAGTACTTC. Translating it yields CASSQTGGADIQYF.

This clonotype has a count of ten or more. V is TRBV12-3 or TRBV12-4 and J is TRBJ1-2, with 7 nucleotides matching TRBD1. V lost 5 bases and J lost 8; bases outside the gene matches: 8. This CDR3 is built from 13 residues. The CDR3 nucleotides are TGTGCCAGCAGTCCTGGACAGGTGCGCGGCTACACCTTC. It codes for CASSPGQVRGYTF.

V gene TRBV2 combines with J gene TRBJ1-5; perhaps TRBD1 as D (6 bases). This CDR3 region has 15 residues. Germline CDR1 is SNHLY and CDR2 is FYNNEI. V gave up 6 bases and J gave up 6 bases, with 18 bases separating them. CDR3 amino acids: CASSDRTGMAQPQHF. CDR3 bases: TGTGCCAGCAGCGATAGAACAGGGATGGCTCAGCCCCAGCATTTT.